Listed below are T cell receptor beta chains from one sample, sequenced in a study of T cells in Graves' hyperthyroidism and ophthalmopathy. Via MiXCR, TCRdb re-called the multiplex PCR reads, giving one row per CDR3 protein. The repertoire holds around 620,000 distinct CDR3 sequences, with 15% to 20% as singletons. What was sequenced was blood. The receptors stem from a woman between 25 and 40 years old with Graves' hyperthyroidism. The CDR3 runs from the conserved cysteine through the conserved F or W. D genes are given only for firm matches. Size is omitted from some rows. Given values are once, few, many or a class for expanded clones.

TGCAGTGCTAGAGATCTGGGGGTGAACACTGAAGCTTTCTTT	CSARDLGVNTEAFF	many	.	TRBV20-1	TRBJ1-1
TGTGCCAGCACCTTAGGAAAGGACCCCTATAGCAATCAGCCCCAGCATTTT	CASTLGKDPYSNQPQHF	.	.	TRBV5-8	TRBJ1-5
TGTGCCAGCAGCCGACAGGGGGGTAATTCACCCCTCCACTTT	CASSRQGGNSPLHF	few	TRBD1	TRBV5-8	TRBJ1-6
TGTGCCAGCAGGCTTTCTAGCGGGGGCGGCGGCACAGATACGCAGTATTTT	CASRLSSGGGGTDTQYF	many	TRBD2	TRBV6-1	TRBJ2-3
TGTGCCAGCAAATCGCGGGAGGGCCAAGAGACCCAGTACTTC	CASKSREGQETQYF	many	TRBD2	TRBV2	TRBJ2-5
TGCAGTGCTAGGTCGCAAATTAGCGATCAGCCCCAGCATTTT	CSARSQISDQPQHF	few	.	TRBV20-1	TRBJ1-5
TGTGCCAGCAGTCCTCCCCGCAGGGGCAATGAGCAGTTCTTC	CASSPPRRGNEQFF	many	.	TRBV28	TRBJ2-1
TGTGCCAGCGGAAGACAGGGTGGCTCCTACGAGCAGTACTTC	CASGRQGGSYEQYF	many	TRBD1	TRBV12-3/TRBV12-4	TRBJ2-7
TGTGCCAGCGGACCGGCGGACCGAAACTATGGCTACACCTTC	CASGPADRNYGYTF	few	.	TRBV28	TRBJ1-2
TGCGCCAGCAGCTGGCATACAGGGAATTACGGAAACACCATATATTTT	CASSWHTGNYGNTIYF	few	.	TRBV5-1	TRBJ1-3
TGTGCCAGCAGGATGGCGGGACCCTGGCTCACAGATACGCAGTATTTT	CASRMAGPWLTDTQYF	many	.	TRBV2	TRBJ2-3
TGCGCCAGCAGCCCCGGCCGGACTAGCGGTCGCACAGATACGCAGTATTTT	CASSPGRTSGRTDTQYF	many	TRBD2	TRBV5-1	TRBJ2-3
TGCAGCGTTGAAAGGCGACAGGGTGAGGAAAAACTGTTTTTT	CSVERRQGEEKLFF	.	TRBD1	TRBV29-1	TRBJ1-4
TGCAGTGCTAAAGATACAGGGGGGGGGGGTCAGCCCCAGCATTTT	CSAKDTGGGGQPQHF	.	TRBD1	TRBV20-1	TRBJ1-5
TGTGCCAACAGTTACAGTCTTAGGCAGGCTGACTACAATGAGCAGTTCTTC	CANSYSLRQADYNEQFF	.	.	TRBV6-9	TRBJ2-1
TGTGCCAGGGGTGGAAGCGGGAGGGTCTACGAGCAGTACTTC	CARGGSGRVYEQYF	.	TRBD2	TRBV2	TRBJ2-7
TGCAGTGCTAGTTCTGGGTCAACTGAAGCTTTCTTT	CSASSGSTEAFF	many	.	TRBV20-1	TRBJ1-1
TGTGCCAGCAGTTATGGACAGAGCTCTGGGGCCAACGTCCTGACTTTC	CASSYGQSSGANVLTF	few	.	TRBV6-9	TRBJ2-6
TGTGCCAGCAGCTGGGGACTAGCGGAGGCCTACGAGCAGTACTTC	CASSWGLAEAYEQYF	.	TRBD2	TRBV7-9	TRBJ2-7
TGTGCCAGCAGGACCGGGACAGGGGCGTCCGAGCAGTACTTC	CASRTGTGASEQYF	.	TRBD1	TRBV12-3/TRBV12-4	TRBJ2-7
TGCAGTGCTAACCCCCGGACGAGCTCTGGGGCCAACGTCCTGACTTTC	CSANPRTSSGANVLTF	few	.	TRBV20-1	TRBJ2-6
TGCAGTGCTACAAGGGACAGGGGGCCGTCAGGACTAGCGGCCTCCTACAATGAGCAGTTCTTC	CSATRDRGPSGLAASYNEQFF	many	TRBD1	TRBV20-1	TRBJ2-1
TGTGCCAGCAGTCCACAAAAAACTAGAACAGATACGCAGTATTTT	CASSPQKTRTDTQYF	.	.	TRBV6-1	TRBJ2-3
TGTGCCAGCAGCTTAGGTACAGGGAGGGACACTGAAGCTTTCTTT	CASSLGTGRDTEAFF	.	.	TRBV7-9	TRBJ1-1
TGTGCCAGCAGTGAAAGGACAGCCCACCTCTATGGCTACACCTTC	CASSERTAHLYGYTF	many	.	TRBV6-1	TRBJ1-2
TGTGCCAGCAGGCAGACAGGAACCCCTTATAGCAATCAGCCCCAGCATTTT	CASRQTGTPYSNQPQHF	many	.	TRBV28	TRBJ1-5
TGTGCCAGCAGCTTAAGACGGTTCGGGGAGCTGTTTTTT	CASSLRRFGELFF	.	.	TRBV13	TRBJ2-2
TGTGCCAGCAGTGAGGTGGGCAGGAGCTCCTACGAGCAGTACTTC	CASSEVGRSSYEQYF	many	.	TRBV28	TRBJ2-7
TGTGCCAGCAGCCCCCCCCGAACAGGGATGAACATTCAGTACTTC	CASSPPRTGMNIQYF	few	.	TRBV7-8	TRBJ2-4
TGTGCCAGCAGTTCTCCAGGGATCGTCAACATTCAGTACTTC	CASSSPGIVNIQYF	many	.	TRBV28	TRBJ2-4
TGTGCCTGGAGCCCCTTTTCCTACGAGCAGTACTTC	CAWSPFSYEQYF	many	.	TRBV30	TRBJ2-7
TGCGCCAGCAGCCAATCACTAGCGGGAGTAGGCGAGCAGTACTTC	CASSQSLAGVGEQYF	.	TRBD2	TRBV4-3	TRBJ2-7
TGTGCCACCAGTGATGGATATAAGACAGATACGCAGTATTTT	CATSDGYKTDTQYF	.	.	TRBV24-1	TRBJ2-3
TGTGCCAGCTCACCAGCTAGCGGGGCATCAGATACGCAGTATTTT	CASSPASGASDTQYF	many	TRBD2	TRBV18	TRBJ2-3
TGTGCCAGCAGTCAAGCGGAAGCCGGGGAGCTGTTTTTT	CASSQAEAGELFF	few	.	TRBV12-3/TRBV12-4	TRBJ2-2
TGTGCCAATAGCGGGAACCTGGCCGGGGAGCTGTTTTTT	CANSGNLAGELFF	.	TRBD2	TRBV12-3/TRBV12-4	TRBJ2-2
TGTGCCAGTAGTACCGACCGATGGAAGCGGGAGACCCAGTACTTC	CASSTDRWKRETQYF	.	.	TRBV19	TRBJ2-5
TGTGCCAGCAGCAGCTCTCTAGACCAAGAGACCCAGTACTTC	CASSSSLDQETQYF	.	.	TRBV7-9	TRBJ2-5
TGTGCCAGCAGTCAACAAGGACAGTCTCCCGGGGAGCCGTTTTTT	CASSQQGQSPGEPFF	.	.	TRBV6-2/TRBV6-3	TRBJ2-2
TGCGCCAGCAGCTTGGGTGACAGGATCGAAGAGCAGTACTTC	CASSLGDRIEEQYF	few	.	TRBV5-1	TRBJ2-7
TGTGCCAGCAGCTTGGAGGCCAGGACCAACACGGATACGCAGTATTTT	CASSLEARTNTDTQYF	few	.	TRBV5-4	TRBJ2-3
TGTGCCAGCAGTTACGGAGGGACTGTCGACGGGGAGCTGTTTTTT	CASSYGGTVDGELFF	few	.	TRBV2	TRBJ2-2
TGTGCCATCAGTGGACTAGCGGGGTACAATGAGCAGTTCTTC	CAISGLAGYNEQFF	few	TRBD2	TRBV10-3	TRBJ2-1